This TCR beta chain is from a study of cytomegalovirus exposure and HLA in healthy donors. General study findings and limits: Across all donors, roughly uniform sequencing depth was an assumption of the presence/absence analyses.

PCR amplification relied on 60 Vbeta primers (plus 13 Jbeta primers). Clones were read by immunoSEQ multiplex PCR, and TCRdb kept only the in-frame ones, dropping some. The sample contains around 190,000 clones, around 75% of which appear only once. Looked up from germline, CDR1 is MNHEY and CDR2 is SMNVEV (reference sequence). The CDR3 is made up of 14 amino acids. Germline trimming cut 6 bases from V and 1 base from J; bases unmatched to any gene: 0. As to this clone: As yet, its antigen is unknown.

The gene calls are TRBV27 and TRBJ1-3, with 10 bases aligning to TRBD1. The specimen sequenced was PBMCs. This clonotype was obtained from a female donor in good health and CMV-seronegative. The CDR3 here is CASRGQGSGNTIYF. The CDR3 DNA is TGTGCCAGCAGGGGACAGGGGTCTGGAAACACCATATATTTT.